This TCR beta chain comes out of a study of Ad26.COV2.S vaccination and SARS-CoV-2 variants. Study observations and caveats: Vaccinated individuals (as opposed to placebo recipients) had higher spike-specific TCR breadth. Placebo recipients and vaccine recipients were similar in non-spike TCR breadth.

Looked up from germline, CDR1 is SNHLY and CDR2 is FYNNEI. The germline V and J ends were trimmed by 8 bases and 0 bases, with 17 bases remaining between them. This CDR3 comprises 15 residues. Points on this clone: Its antigen is unidentified.

Documented treatment: around 19 received Ad26.COV2.S at low or high dose, single or two shots; 5 received placebo; per-sample allocation not given. Sampling was performed 63 days after the first vaccine or placebo injection. Sequencing was performed with immunoSEQ multiplex PCR; in TCRdb, only in-frame clones are kept and a portion is missing. Of roughly 350,000 clones in the sample, less than 90% were seen once. This chain links TRBV2 with TRBJ2-7; possibly TRBD2 for D (8 bases). This receptor was obtained from a person between 18 and 59 years old who received the Ad26.COV2.S COVID-19 vaccine or a placebo. Sequences were derived from peripheral blood, sampled in a trial of Ad26.COV2.S vaccine versus placebo. The CDR3 loop reads CASQGGAGVSYEQYF. Written as DNA, the CDR3 is TGTGCCAGCCAGGGGGGAGCGGGGGTCTCCTACGAGCAGTACTTC.